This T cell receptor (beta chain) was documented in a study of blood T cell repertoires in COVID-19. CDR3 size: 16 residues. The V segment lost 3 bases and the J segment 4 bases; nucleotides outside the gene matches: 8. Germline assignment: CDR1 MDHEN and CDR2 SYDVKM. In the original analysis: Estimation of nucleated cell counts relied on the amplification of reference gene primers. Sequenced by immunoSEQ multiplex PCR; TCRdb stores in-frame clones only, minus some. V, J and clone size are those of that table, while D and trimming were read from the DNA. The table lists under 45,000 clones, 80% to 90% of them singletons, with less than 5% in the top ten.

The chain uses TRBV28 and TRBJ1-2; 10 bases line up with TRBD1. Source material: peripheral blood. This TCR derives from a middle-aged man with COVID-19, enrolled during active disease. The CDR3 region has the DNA TGTGCCAGCAGTTTGGTGGGACAGGGGCCCGTCTATGGCTACACCTTC. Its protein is CASSLVGQGPVYGYTF.